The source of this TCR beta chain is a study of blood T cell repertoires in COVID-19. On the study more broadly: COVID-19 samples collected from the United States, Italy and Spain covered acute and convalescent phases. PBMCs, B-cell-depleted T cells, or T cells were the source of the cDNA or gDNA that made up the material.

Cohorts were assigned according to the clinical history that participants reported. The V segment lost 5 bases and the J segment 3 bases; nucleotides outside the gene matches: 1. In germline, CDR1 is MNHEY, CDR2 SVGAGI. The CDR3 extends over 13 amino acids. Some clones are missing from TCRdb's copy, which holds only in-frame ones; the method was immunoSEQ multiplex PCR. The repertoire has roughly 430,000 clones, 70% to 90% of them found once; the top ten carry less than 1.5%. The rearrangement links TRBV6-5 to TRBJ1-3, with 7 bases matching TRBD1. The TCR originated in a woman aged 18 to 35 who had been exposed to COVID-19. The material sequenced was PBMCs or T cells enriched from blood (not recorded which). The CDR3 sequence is CASSRDSGNTIYF. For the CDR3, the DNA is TGTGCCAGCAGTAGGGACAGTGGAAACACCATATATTTT.